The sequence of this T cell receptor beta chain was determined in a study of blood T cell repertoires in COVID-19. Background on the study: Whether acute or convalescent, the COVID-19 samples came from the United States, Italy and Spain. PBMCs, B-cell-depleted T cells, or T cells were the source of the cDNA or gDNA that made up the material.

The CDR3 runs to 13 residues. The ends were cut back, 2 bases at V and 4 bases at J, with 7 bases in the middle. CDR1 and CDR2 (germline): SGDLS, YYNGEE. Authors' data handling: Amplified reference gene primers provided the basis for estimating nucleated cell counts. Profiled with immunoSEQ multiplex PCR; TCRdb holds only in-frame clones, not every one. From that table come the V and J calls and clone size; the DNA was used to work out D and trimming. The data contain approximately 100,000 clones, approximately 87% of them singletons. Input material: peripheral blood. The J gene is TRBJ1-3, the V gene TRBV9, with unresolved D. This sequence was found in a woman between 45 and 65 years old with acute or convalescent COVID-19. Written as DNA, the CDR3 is TGTGCCAGCAGCGTCCTGGAGGGAAACACCATATATTTT. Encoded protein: CASSVLEGNTIYF. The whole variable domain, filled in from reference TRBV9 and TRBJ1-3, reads DSGVTQTPKHLITATGQRVTLRCSPRSGDLSVYWYQQSLDQGLQFLIQYYNGEERAKGNILERFSAQQFPDLHSELNLSSLELGDSALYFCASSVLEGNTIYFGEGSWLTVV.